The sequence of this TCR beta chain was determined in a study of beta chain features in type 1 diabetes. About the study: Healthy donors and patients had similar age, gender and cell yields. Notes on the study in general: In type 1 diabetes patients, VDJ junctions had fewer insertions; deletions at these junctions were more frequent.

Of the isolated RNA, all was reverse transcribed, and so the sequenced material was expressed TCRB transcripts. Assay used: immunoSEQ multiplex PCR; TCRdb lists only in-frame clones, some missing. The sample has about 410,000 clones, approximately 15% seen once; the top ten hold roughly 0.036%. Per the germline V gene, CDR1 is GTSNPN and CDR2 is SVGIG (reference sequence). The CDR3 totals 16 residues. Trimming shortened V by 0 bases and J by 4 bases, and 15 bases separated the two germline ends. This clone came up a few times. What it binds is unknown. The chain has TRBV30 and TRBJ2-2, with a weak D call TRBD1 (5 bases). The sequence came from a man younger than 40 in good health. Source material: naive CD4+ T cells from blood. The CDR3 DNA follows: TGTGCCTGGAGTGTAAAAGGTGGTGGGGCCACCGGGGAGCTGTTTTTT. Translation: CAWSVKGGGATGELFF.